One sample yielded the 31 T cell receptor beta chains listed below, sequenced in a study of blood T cell repertoires in COVID-19. TCRdb's table, derived via immunoSEQ multiplex PCR, lists solely in-frame clones and lacks some. The sample has some 280,000 clones, over 80% seen once. Sequencing input: peripheral blood. Receptors were obtained from a woman aged 50 to 60 with active or convalescent COVID-19.

This sequence joins TRBV5-1 and TRBJ2-1; 8 nucleotides line up with TRBD2. The ends lost 3 bases at V and 5 bases at J; junction bases unmatched: 10. The V gene's germline CDR1 is SGHRS and CDR2 YFSETQ. There are 16 residues in the CDR3. The chain's CDR3 is CASSSSSWREDNEQFF. Written as DNA, the CDR3 is TGCGCCAGCAGCTCCTCATCCTGGCGGGAGGACAATGAGCAGTTCTTC.

This clone occurred once. The sample contains more than one DNA sequence encoding this CDR3. The V call is TRBV7-9, the J call TRBJ2-5; 10 nucleotides agree with TRBD1. Trimming took 5 bases from V and 2 from J; bases not matched to a gene: 5. This CDR3 spans 15 amino acids. Germline assignment: CDR1 SEHNR and CDR2 FQNEAQ (reference sequence). Here the CDR3 reads CASSRDRGRQETQYF. The CDR3 DNA follows: TGTGCCAGCAGCCGCGACAGGGGGCGGCAAGAGACCCAGTACTTC.

This chain joins TRBV7-8 and TRBJ2-2; no firm D call. CDR1 and CDR2 from the germline V gene are SGHVS and FQNEAQ. Trimming shortened V by 3 bases and J by 6 bases, and 8 bases separated the two germline ends. The length of the CDR3 is 13 residues. CDR3 in DNA: TGTGCCAGCAGCTTTCGTTCGGCCGGGGAGCTGTTTTTT. It translates to CASSFRSAGELFF.

The V call is TRBV25-1, the J call TRBJ2-7; D ambiguous. The CDR3 covers 12 residues. Germline V gene data show CDR1 as MGHDK and CDR2 as SYGVNS. The V end lost 4 bases, the J end lost 2 bases, and 6 bases lay between the germline ends. The CDR3, as DNA: TGTGCCAGCAGTGGGAGCACCTACGAGCAGTACTTC. It specifies CASSGSTYEQYF.

The chain employs TRBV6-1 and TRBJ2-7; 11 bases are shared with TRBD2. CDR1 and CDR2 (germline): MNHNS, SASEGT. V was clipped by 2 bases and J by 4 bases; unmatched bases: 7. CDR3 size: 16 residues. CDR3 region: CASSEREGTSGYEQYF. The CDR3, as DNA: TGTGCCAGCAGTGAAAGGGAGGGGACTAGCGGATACGAGCAGTACTTC.

In the case of this clone: This sample also contains other DNA sequences that code for the same CDR3. This chain joins TRBV7-2 and TRBJ2-7; D unclear. Germline V gene lookup returns CDR1 SGHTA and CDR2 FQGNSA. The CDR3 is 14 residues long. V was trimmed by 8 bases and J by 0 bases, leaving 14 bases between them. CDR3 bases: TGTGCCAGCGGCCTCGAGGTTACCTCCTACGAGCAGTACTTC. Its protein is CASGLEVTSYEQYF. The full variable domain, with the rest looked up from reference TRBV7-2 and TRBJ2-7, is GAGVSQSPSNKVTEKGKDVELRCDPISGHTALYWYRQSLGQGLEFLIYFQGNSAPDKSGLPSDRFSAERTGGSVSTLTIQRTQQEDSAVYLCASGLEVTSYEQYFGPGTRLTVT.

This clone was picked up many times. The sample contains more than one DNA sequence encoding this CDR3. The genes are TRBV29-1 and TRBJ1-1; TRBD1 is a possible D gene (5 bases). CDR3 length: 11 residues. Germline CDR1 and CDR2: SQVTM and ANQGSEA. V lost 5 bases to trimming and J lost 5 bases, with 9 bases between them. Here the CDR3 DNA reads TGCAGCGTTCAGGGAGGAACTGAAGCTTTCTTT. Residues: CSVQGGTEAFF.

V and J are TRBV29-1 and TRBJ2-5; 7 bases fit TRBD1. The CDR3 runs to 15 residues. The junction had 13 bases not matched to a gene; V was cut back by 6 bases and J by 3 bases. Germline assignment: CDR1 SQVTM and CDR2 ANQGSEA. CDR3 bases: TGCAGCGTCGATTGGACAGGCGAGTGGGAAGAGACCCAGTACTTC. Its protein is CSVDWTGEWEETQYF. Complete variable domain (other parts from reference TRBV29-1 and TRBJ2-5): SAVISQKPSRDICQRGTSLTIQCQVDSQVTMMFWYRQQPGQSLTLIATANQGSEATYESGFVIDKFPISRPNLTFSTLTVSNMSPEDSSIYLCSVDWTGEWEETQYFGPGTRLLVL.

V and J are TRBV5-5 and TRBJ2-2, with 9 bases identical to TRBD2. Trimming cost V 4 bases and J 4 bases; bases outside gene matches: 8. This CDR3 spans 16 amino acids. The V gene's germline CDR1 is SGHKS and CDR2 YYEKEE (reference sequence). CDR3 protein: CASSQTSGRGTGELFF. CDR3 DNA: TGTGCCAGCAGCCAGACTAGCGGTAGGGGCACCGGGGAGCTGTTTTTT. Filled out from reference TRBV5-5 and TRBJ2-2, the complete variable domain reads DAGVTQSPTHLIKTRGQQVTLRCSPISGHKSVSWYQQVLGQGPQFIFQYYEKEERGRGNFPDRFSARQFPNYSSELNVNALLLGDSALYLCASSQTSGRGTGELFFGEGSRLTVL.

V gene TRBV28 combines with J gene TRBJ2-1; D possibly corresponds to TRBD1 (5 bases). CDR1 MDHEN and CDR2 SYDVKM come from the germline V gene. V dropped 5 bases and J dropped 5 bases, with 13 bases sitting between them. This CDR3 has 14 amino acids. Here the CDR3 reads CASSHRPVDNEQFF. The CDR3 nucleotides are TGTGCCAGCAGTCACAGGCCAGTCGACAATGAGCAGTTCTTC.

The chain links TRBV6-5 to TRBJ2-5; possibly TRBD1 for D (6 bases). V gave up 6 bases and J gave up 4 bases, with 18 bases separating them. Germline assignment: CDR1 MNHEY and CDR2 SVGAGI. This CDR3 region has 15 residues. Here the CDR3 reads CASRITLARGETQYF. CDR3 coding DNA: TGTGCCAGCAGGATTACCCTAGCCAGGGGAGAGACCCAGTACTTC.

The V gene is TRBV9, the J gene TRBJ1-3, with 8 bases matching TRBD1. CDR3 length: 15 residues. Germline V gene data show CDR1 as SGDLS and CDR2 as YYNGEE. Unmatched junction bases numbered 5, after V lost 4 bases and J lost 2 bases. CDR3: CASSPRTGTGNTIYF. For the CDR3, the DNA is TGTGCCAGCAGCCCGAGGACAGGGACTGGAAACACCATATATTTT.

This chain uses TRBV5-1 with TRBJ2-7, with TRBD1 matching 7 bases. CDR1 SGHRS and CDR2 YFSETQ come from the germline V gene. The CDR3 has 13 residues. V lost 6 bases, J lost 1 base, and 4 bases stayed unmatched. The CDR3 sequence is CASTPTGSYEQYF. The CDR3 DNA follows: TGCGCCAGCACCCCGACAGGGTCCTACGAGCAGTACTTC.

The chain recombines TRBV18 with TRBJ1-2; D not certain. This CDR3 spans 13 amino acids. Germline values: CDR1 KGHSH, CDR2 LQKENI. Trimming removed 2 bases at V and 3 bases at J, with 7 bases between. The CDR3 reads CASSPNTHYGYTF. The CDR3 nucleotides read TGTGCCAGCTCACCAAACACCCACTATGGCTACACCTTC.

The rearrangement uses TRBV6-5 and TRBJ2-7; possibly TRBD2 for D (7 bases). The CDR3 is 15 residues long. Germline assignment: CDR1 MNHEY and CDR2 SVGAGI. Trimming removed 6 bases at V and 7 bases at J, with 22 bases between. The CDR3 is CASRAKRGTTGEQYF. CDR3 coding DNA: TGTGCCAGCAGGGCGAAGCGGGGTACTACAGGGGAGCAGTACTTC.

V and J are TRBV11-2 and TRBJ2-1, with D uncertain. The germline gives CDR1 SGHAT, CDR2 FQNNGV. The CDR3 length is 16 residues. Trimming removed 0 bases at V and 5 bases at J, with 14 bases between. CDR3 bases: TGTGCCAGCAGCTTAGATATGCGTCGGTTCCACAATGAGCAGTTCTTC. Amino acid sequence: CASSLDMRRFHNEQFF.

The CDR3 reads CSVLERAEKLFF. The CDR3 bases are TGCAGCGTATTGGAGAGGGCTGAAAAACTGTTTTTT. The chain carries TRBV29-1 and TRBJ1-4; no definite D call. CDR3 length equals 12 residues. Germline V lookup: CDR1 SQVTM, CDR2 ANQGSEA. V shed 6 bases and J shed 7 bases, with 12 bases lying between them.

CDR3 nucleotides: TGCGCCAGCAGCCCGGGACAGACGTCTGGAAACACCATATATTTT. Translating it yields CASSPGQTSGNTIYF. The V call is TRBV5-1, the J call TRBJ1-3, with 7 bases matching TRBD1. Germline-derived CDR1 and CDR2 are SGHRS and YFSETQ. V trimming: 4 bases; J trimming: 1 base; junction bases outside the gene matches: 5. The CDR3 is made up of 15 amino acids.

The genes are TRBV5-1 and TRBJ1-4, with D possibly matching TRBD1 (5 bases). Germline CDR1 and CDR2: SGHRS and YFSETQ. This CDR3 region has 15 residues. The V gene lost 4 bases and the J gene lost 0 bases, with 10 bases spanning the gap. Here the CDR3 DNA reads TGCGCCAGCAGCCCCTCGACAGCAACTAATGAAAAACTGTTTTTT. Translation: CASSPSTATNEKLFF.

Note on this clone: The same CDR3 can be traced to other DNA sequences in this sample. The chain recombines TRBV7-3 with TRBJ2-3, with 9 bases aligning to TRBD2. The CDR3 sequence is 15 residues long. Trimming at V came to 5 bases and at J to 0 bases, leaving 3 bases not matched to a gene. CDR1 SGHTA and CDR2 FQGTGA come from the germline V gene. As DNA, the CDR3 is TGTGCCAGCAGCAAGGCGGGAGGGAGCACAGATACGCAGTATTTT. It yields the protein CASSKAGGSTDTQYF.

The genes are TRBV20-1 and TRBJ2-3, with 12 nucleotides matching TRBD2. V was clipped by 3 bases and J by 5 bases; unmatched bases: 6. Germline CDR1 is DFQATT and CDR2 is SNEGSKA (reference sequence). This CDR3 has 15 residues. The CDR3, as DNA: TGCAGTGCTAGTCCTAGCGGGAGGGCCATAGATACGCAGTATTTT. It yields the protein CSASPSGRAIDTQYF.

The V and J genes are TRBV5-6 and TRBJ1-1; D remains unclear. V was cut by 5 bases and J by 2 bases, with 19 bases left in between. The germline CDR1 and CDR2 sequences are SGHDT and YYEEEE. This CDR3 is 16 amino acids long. DNA of the CDR3: TGTGCCAGCAGGTTATCTCTCACGATGGGCAACACTGAAGCTTTCTTT. Protein: CASRLSLTMGNTEAFF.

The rearrangement uses TRBV2 and TRBJ2-1; 12 bases are shared with TRBD2. Losses at the gene ends were 4 bases for V and 0 bases for J; bases not matched to a gene: 13. The CDR3 is 20 residues long. CDR1 is SNHLY, CDR2 FYNNEI, per germline. This CDR3 is CASSGPGLAGSPSSYNEQFF. The CDR3 coding sequence is TGTGCCAGCAGTGGTCCGGGACTAGCGGGCTCCCCTAGCTCCTACAATGAGCAGTTCTTC.

The chain employs TRBV30 and TRBJ1-1; 8 bases line up with TRBD1. V dropped 2 bases and J dropped 6; count of bases not matched to a gene: 5. The length of the CDR3 is 13 residues. Germline values: CDR1 GTSNPN, CDR2 SVGIG (reference sequence). The CDR3 DNA reads as TGTGCCTGGAGTCTGACAGGGGTGCCTGAAGCTTTCTTT. Encoded protein: CAWSLTGVPEAFF. Full variable domain (outside the CDR3, taken from reference TRBV30 and TRBJ1-1): SQTIHQWPATLVQPVGSPLSLECTVEGTSNPNLYWYRQAAGRGLQLLFYSVGIGQISSEVPQNLSASRPQDRQFILSSKKLLLSDSGFYLCAWSLTGVPEAFFGQGTRLTVV.

This chain links TRBV4-2 with TRBJ1-2; the D is unclear. Trimming left V 0 bases short and J 6 bases short, with 20 bases between. The CDR3 contains 17 residues. Germline-derived CDR1 and CDR2 are LGHNA and YNFKEQ. The CDR3 loop reads CASSQDPRQPGGHGYTF. Written as DNA, the CDR3 is TGTGCCAGCAGCCAAGATCCCCGGCAGCCCGGTGGGCATGGCTACACCTTC.

This chain joins TRBV28 and TRBJ1-5; the D gene is possibly TRBD1 (5 bases). The V gene lost 6 bases and the J gene lost 7 bases, with 16 bases spanning the gap. The CDR3 spans 14 residues. From germline, CDR1 is MDHEN and CDR2 SYDVKM. The CDR3 protein is CASRRGRGRQPQHF. In DNA form, the CDR3 reads TGTGCCAGCAGGCGTGGAAGGGGCCGCCAGCCCCAGCATTTT.

V is TRBV5-1 and J is TRBJ1-4; possibly TRBD1 for D (6 bases). Germline V lookup: CDR1 SGHRS, CDR2 YFSETQ. The CDR3 has 15 amino acids. Trimming took 0 bases from V and 8 from J, leaving 14 bases between them. The CDR3 sequence: CASSLVPGELEKLFF. Written as DNA, the CDR3 is TGCGCCAGCAGCTTGGTACCAGGGGAACTGGAAAAACTGTTTTTT.

This clone was detected only once. The V gene is TRBV29-1, the J gene TRBJ1-5, with 9 bases aligning to TRBD1. This CDR3 has 13 amino acids. The V gene end was trimmed by 6 bases and the J gene end by 8 bases; junction bases not matched to a gene: 8. Germline V gene sequence: CDR1 SQVTM, CDR2 ANQGSEA. In DNA, the CDR3 is TGCAGCGTGGGGACAGGGATCGGGGAGCCCCAGCATTTT. Translation gives CSVGTGIGEPQHF.

The chain has TRBV19 and TRBJ1-1; 7 nucleotides line up with TRBD1. The CDR3 length is 13 residues. The V and J ends lost 5 bases and 8 bases, in that order; junction bases with no gene match: 8. Germline V gives CDR1 LNHDA, CDR2 SQIVND (reference sequence). CDR3 region: CASSSTGTGEAFF. For the CDR3, the DNA is TGTGCCAGTAGTTCGACAGGGACTGGGGAAGCTTTCTTT.

In its sample, this clone was seen a few times. The chain joins TRBV7-8 to TRBJ2-1; 9 bases match TRBD2. CDR1 and CDR2 from the germline V gene are SGHVS and FQNEAQ. V was pared by 4 bases and J by 7 bases, with 8 bases of the junction left unmatched. The CDR3 is 15 residues long. The CDR3 bases are TGTGCCAGCAGCTGGGGGACTAGCCAAAAGAATGAGCAGTTCTTC. Translation: CASSWGTSQKNEQFF.

This clone has just one count. This chain links TRBV30 with TRBJ2-4; D possibly corresponds to TRBD1 (6 bases). The V gene lost 1 base and the J gene lost 4 bases, with 11 bases spanning the gap. Germline V CDR1 and CDR2: GTSNPN, SVGIG (reference sequence). The CDR3 sequence is 14 residues long. The CDR3 region is CAWSDPGQKNIQYF. CDR3 sequence (DNA): TGTGCCTGGAGTGATCCTGGACAGAAAAACATTCAGTACTTC.